These 27 T cell receptor beta chains came from one sample sequenced in a study of T cells in women clearing cervical HPV infection. TCRdb's copy holds only in-frame clones and misses some; the assay was immunoSEQ multiplex PCR. The listing records tens of thousands of clones. Sample: blood buffy coat. These receptors were taken from a woman aged 18-69 years with a cervical HPV16 infection that either progressed to CIN3+ or cleared (not recorded which).

About this clone itself: The observed sequence ends 3 residues before the CDR3 terminus, with the missing tail filled in from the germline J gene. The chain joins TRBV2 to TRBJ1-2; D possibly corresponds to TRBD1 (5 bases). CDR1 and CDR2 (germline): SNHLY, FYNNEI. The CDR3 contains 17 residues. Between the trimmed V and J ends, which lost 3 bases and 1 base, there was a span of 18 bases. This CDR3 is CASSERGLLNYNYGYTF. The sequenced CDR3 bases are TGTGCCAGCAGTGAGAGGGGACTCTTAAACTATAACTATGGC.

To note about this clone: At one end the junction does not follow the germline gene, possibly because of a read error. The read is 3 residues too short to cover the CDR3 end, so that end is filled in from the germline J gene. The V and J genes are TRBV5-1 and TRBJ2-1, with D hard to call. The germline CDR1 and CDR2 sequences are SGHRS and YFSETQ. This CDR3 comprises 13 residues. The CDR3 here is CASSLASDNEQFF. The covered CDR3 bases are TGCGCCAGCAGCTTGGCCTCCGACAATGAG.

Details on this clone: The read finishes 3 residues shy of the CDR3 end, and the germline J gene is used to complete it. V usage is TRBV18 and J usage is TRBJ1-2; tentatively, D is TRBD1 (5 bases). In germline, CDR1 is KGHSH, CDR2 LQKENI. This CDR3 has 16 amino acids. CDR3: CASSPQLPKGGDTYTF. The DNA read from the CDR3 is TGTGCCAGCTCACCACAACTCCCCAAAGGAGGGGATACC.

CDR3 DNA, as far as it was read: TGTGCCAGCACCCAGCGGGGGGCCCGCACAGATACG. Protein: CASTQRGARTDT. The entire CDR3 protein is CASTQRGARTDTQYF. The rearrangement uses TRBV7-2 and TRBJ2-3, with 9 positions matching TRBD2. With the read ending 3 residues before the CDR3 end, the germline J gene is used to fill in that end. J was trimmed by 1 base and V by 7 bases; bases with no gene match: 6. The germline V gene encodes CDR1 SGHTA and CDR2 FQGNSA. The CDR3 spans 15 residues.

A remark on this clone: The DNA ends 3 residues before the CDR3 does, and the rest of the CDR3 is filled in from the germline J gene. The chain is built from TRBV7-9 and TRBJ2-5; 8 nucleotides line up with TRBD1. The CDR3 runs 15 residues. J was trimmed by 1 base and V by 5 bases; bases with no gene match: 6. Germline CDR1 reads SEHNR; CDR2 reads FQNEAQ (reference sequence). The CDR3 DNA, read in part, is TGTGCCAGCAGCATCCACGGACAGGGCCAAGAGACC. Its protein product is CASSIHGQGQET. The entire CDR3 is CASSIHGQGQETQYF.

For this clone: Read coverage stops 3 residues before the CDR3 terminus; the germline J gene supplies the remainder. The rearrangement links TRBV19 to TRBJ2-3; 16 nucleotides match TRBD2. The CDR3 is 17 amino acids. Trimming at V came to 2 bases and at J to 6 bases, leaving 5 bases not matched to a gene. Per germline, CDR1 LNHDA and CDR2 SQIVND (reference sequence). The DNA read from the CDR3 is TGTGCCAGTAGTATAATGGGACTAGCGGGGGGGACGGATACG. Residues: CASSIMGLAGGTDT. The full CDR3 protein reads CASSIMGLAGGTDTQYF.

A remark on this clone: The read comes to an end 3 residues before the CDR3 does, leaving the germline J gene to fill in the end. The V gene is TRBV29-1, the J gene TRBJ2-5, with 7 positions matching TRBD1. There are 13 residues in the CDR3. The V gene's germline CDR1 is SQVTM and CDR2 ANQGSEA. The J segment lost 2 bases and the V segment lost 7 bases, leaving 7 bases of the junction unmatched. The part of the CDR3 DNA that was read is TGCAGCGGTCGGGACAGTAGACAAGAGACC. Translating it yields CSGRDSRQET. The complete CDR3 protein is CSGRDSRQETQYF.

Of note for this clone: A junction end diverges from the germline sequence, so it may reflect a read error. The sequence runs out 3 residues before the end of the CDR3; the remainder is reconstructed from the germline J gene. The chain carries TRBV20-1 and TRBJ2-3; 7 bases line up with TRBD1. The V gene's germline CDR1 is DFQATT and CDR2 SNEGSKA (reference sequence). The CDR3 sequence is 13 residues long. The CDR3: CSARLTGSETQYF. CDR3 DNA, as far as it was read: TGCAGTGCTAGGTTGACAGGGTCAGAGACG.

On this clone itself: The read halts 3 residues ahead of the CDR3 end, with the missing end drawn from the germline J gene. The chain carries TRBV2 and TRBJ2-3, with D possibly matching TRBD2 (6 bases). This CDR3 region has 14 residues. Germline V gene sequence: CDR1 SNHLY, CDR2 FYNNEI. Trimming removed 9 bases from V and 1 base from J, with 14 bases in between. The covered CDR3 bases are TGTGCCAGTGGGGTCGGGGGAGGCACAGATACG. As protein: CASGVGGGTDT. The full CDR3 is CASGVGGGTDTQYF.

With regard to this clone: The read comes to an end 3 residues before the CDR3 does, leaving the germline J gene to fill in the end. V gene TRBV19 combines with J gene TRBJ1-1; possibly TRBD1 for D (6 bases). V lost 1 base and J lost 4, with 19 bases in between. The CDR3 is made up of 17 amino acids. The germline V gene encodes CDR1 LNHDA and CDR2 SQIVND (reference sequence). The CDR3 reads CASSIGFGRGLGTEAFF. The sequenced part of the CDR3 DNA is TGTGCCAGTAGTATAGGATTCGGGCGGGGGCTGGGCACTGAA. Combining the CDR3 with reference TRBV19 and TRBJ1-1 gives the whole variable domain DGGITQSPKYLFRKEGQNVTLSCEQNLNHDAMYWYRQDPGQGLRLIYYSQIVNDFQKGDIAEGYSVSREKKESFPLTVTSAQKNPTAFYLCASSIGFGRGLGTEAFFGQGTRLTVV.

Concerning this clone: The junction departs from the called germline gene at one end, perhaps through a read error. Read sequence stops 3 residues before the CDR3 end, and the germline J gene provides the missing end. The chain uses TRBV4-2 and TRBJ1-5; D unresolved. This CDR3 has 13 residues. Germline CDR1 and CDR2: LGHNA and YNFKEQ. The CDR3 sequence is CASSQDQRQPQHF. CDR3 DNA (partial): TGCGCCAGCAGCCAAGATCAGCGCCAGCCC.

In regard to this clone: The CDR3 end falls 3 residues outside the read, so it is completed with the germline J gene. This sequence joins TRBV7-9 and TRBJ1-6; D remains unclear. The CDR3 runs 15 residues. V lost 1 base to trimming and J lost 6 bases, with 10 bases between them. Germline lookup yields CDR1 SEHNR and CDR2 FQNEAQ (reference sequence). CDR3 in amino acids: CASSLGTGANSPLHF. CDR3 DNA, as far as it was read: TGTGCCAGCAGCTTAGGTACGGGTGCTAATTCACCC.

As to this clone: The CDR3 end falls 3 residues outside the read, so it is completed with the germline J gene. The V call is TRBV20-1, the J call TRBJ2-1, with D maybe TRBD2 (6 bases). Trimming took off 0 bases at V and 4 bases at J, with 22 bases between the two ends. This CDR3 is built from 18 residues. The germline V gene encodes CDR1 DFQATT and CDR2 SNEGSKA (reference sequence). The CDR3 protein is CSARDPWGDRGLYNEQFF. The CDR3 bases that were read are TGCAGTGCTAGAGATCCGTGGGGGGATAGGGGCTTGTACAATGAG.

As regards this clone: The read ends 3 residues shy of where the CDR3 ends; the end is completed using the germline J gene. The chain joins TRBV7-2 to TRBJ1-1; D may be TRBD1 (5 bases). V was pared by 4 bases and J by 1 base, with 13 bases between. The length of the CDR3 is 15 residues. Per the germline V gene, CDR1 is SGHTA and CDR2 is FQGNSA. CDR3 DNA (partial): TGTGCCAGCAGCTCGCAGAGCGGGGGGAACACTGAA. It codes for CASSSQSGGNTE. The CDR3 in full is CASSSQSGGNTEAFF. Full variable domain (rest looked up from reference TRBV7-2 and TRBJ1-1): GAGVSQSPSNKVTEKGKDVELRCDPISGHTALYWYRQSLGQGLEFLIYFQGNSAPDKSGLPSDRFSAERTGGSVSTLTIQRTQQEDSAVYLCASSSQSGGNTEAFFGQGTRLTVV.

A note on this clone: The read ends 3 residues before the CDR3 terminus; that terminus is restored from the germline J gene. Distinct nucleotide sequences in the sample also encode this CDR3. The chain has TRBV6-2 or TRBV6-3 and TRBJ1-1; D gene ambiguous. Germline V lookup: CDR1 MNHEY, CDR2 SVGEGT. This CDR3 has 15 residues. CDR3 sequence: CASSYLAENQETAFF. CDR3 DNA (partial): TGTGCCAGCAGTTACCTAGCGGAGAACCAAGAGACA.

As regards this clone: The sequenced fragment ends 3 residues before the CDR3 boundary, so the rest is inferred from the germline J gene. J is TRBJ1-6 and V is TRBV20-1; perhaps TRBD1 as D (6 bases). The V end lost 3 bases, the J end lost 7 bases, and 10 bases lay between the germline ends. Germline values: CDR1 DFQATT, CDR2 SNEGSKA (reference sequence). This CDR3 is 13 amino acids long. The CDR3 loop is CSASMGANSPLHF. The covered CDR3 bases are TGCAGTGCTAGCATGGGGGCAAATTCACCC.

About this clone: The read terminates 3 residues ahead of where the CDR3 ends, so the germline J gene completes it. This sequence joins TRBV20-1 and TRBJ1-6, with a tentative D call TRBD1 (5 bases). V shed 2 bases and J shed 9 bases, with 14 bases lying between them. In germline, CDR1 is DFQATT, CDR2 SNEGSKA (reference sequence). The CDR3 contains 14 residues. CDR3 DNA, as far as it was read: TGCAGTGCTAGATCTGGGCAGGGCGGTTCACCC. Translated, it gives CSARSGQGGSP. Given in full, the CDR3 is CSARSGQGGSPLHF.

With regard to this clone: Read data end 3 residues before the CDR3 end; the end is taken from the germline J gene. The V and J genes are TRBV7-9 and TRBJ1-2, with unresolved D. The CDR3 has 15 residues. Germline V gives CDR1 SEHNR, CDR2 FQNEAQ (reference sequence). The part of the CDR3 DNA that was read is TGTGCCAGCAGCCCCTACCTGGGTTTCACAGATACC. As protein: CASSPYLGFTDT. The CDR3 as a whole reads CASSPYLGFTDTYTF.

Concerning this clone: The read is 3 residues too short to cover the CDR3 end, so that end is filled in from the germline J gene. V usage is TRBV7-3 and J usage is TRBJ2-5; D may be TRBD2 (7 bases). Trimming removed 1 base from V and 5 bases from J, with 14 bases in between. Germline V gives CDR1 SGHTA, CDR2 FQGTGA. CDR3 length: 15 amino acids. The CDR3: CASSLNGGAGETQYF. The sequenced part of the CDR3 DNA is TGTGCCAGCAGCTTAAATGGGGGGGCCGGGGAGACC.

With respect to this clone: The CDR3 end is not reached by the read, which stops 3 residues before it; the germline J gene fills it in. The J gene is TRBJ1-6, the V gene TRBV20-1, with 9 positions matching TRBD1. This CDR3 is 15 amino acids long. Losses at the gene ends were 1 base for V and 7 bases for J; bases not matched to a gene: 5. Per germline, CDR1 DFQATT and CDR2 SNEGSKA (reference sequence). Partial CDR3 DNA: TGCAGTGCTAGAGGGGCAGGACAGGGGAATTCACCC. Translating it yields CSARGAGQGNSP. The entire CDR3 protein is CSARGAGQGNSPLHF.

In regard to this clone: The read halts 3 residues ahead of the CDR3 end, with the missing end drawn from the germline J gene. This chain links TRBV30 with TRBJ2-3; 7 bases line up with TRBD2. Germline CDR1 and CDR2: GTSNPN and SVGIG (reference sequence). The CDR3 runs to 12 residues. With 4 bases clipped from V and 3 bases from J, the junction kept 1 base outside the gene matches. The CDR3 sequence: CAWNSGTDTQYF. The sequenced CDR3 bases are TGTGCCTGGAATAGCGGGACAGATACG. The full variable domain, completed using reference TRBV30 and TRBJ2-3, is SQTIHQWPATLVQPVGSPLSLECTVEGTSNPNLYWYRQAAGRGLQLLFYSVGIGQISSEVPQNLSASRPQDRQFILSSKKLLLSDSGFYLCAWNSGTDTQYFGPGTRLTVL.

As to this clone: The read is 3 residues too short to cover the CDR3 end, so that end is filled in from the germline J gene. The genes are TRBV19 and TRBJ2-3, with 9 bases matching TRBD1. The length of the CDR3 is 13 residues. The germline V gene encodes CDR1 LNHDA and CDR2 SQIVND (reference sequence). CDR3: CASRGSGTGTQYF. CDR3 DNA, as far as it was read: TGTGCCAGTAGAGGCTCCGGGACAGGGACG.

As concerns this clone: The DNA ends 3 residues before the CDR3 does, and the rest of the CDR3 is filled in from the germline J gene. V gene TRBV18 combines with J gene TRBJ1-6; a possible D gene is TRBD1 (6 bases). Per germline, CDR1 KGHSH and CDR2 LQKENI. The CDR3 loop spans 15 amino acids. The V and J ends lost 0 bases and 8 bases respectively, with 11 bases between them. CDR3 region: CASSPPAGEYSPLHF. The sequenced CDR3 bases are TGTGCCAGCTCACCACCCGCAGGGGAGTATTCACCC. The full variable domain, completed using reference TRBV18 and TRBJ1-6, is NAGVMQNPRHLVRRRGQEARLRCSPMKGHSHVYWYRQLPEEGLKFMVYLQKENIIDESGMPKERFSAEFPKEGPSILRIQQVVRGDSAAYFCASSPPAGEYSPLHFGNGTRLTVT.

Note on this clone: One end of the junction fails to match germline, which may point to a read error. The CDR3 end lies 3 residues beyond the end of the read and is filled in from the germline J gene. The sample contains more than one DNA sequence encoding this CDR3. The chain has TRBV7-8 and TRBJ1-3, with TRBD1 identical over 8 bases. Germline CDR1 and CDR2: SGHVS and FQNEAQ. CDR3 length: 14 amino acids. This CDR3 is CASSLSGGMNTIYF. CDR3 bases read: TGTGCCAGCAGCTTATCAGGGGGCATGAACACA.

Concerning this clone itself: Read coverage stops 3 residues before the CDR3 terminus; the germline J gene supplies the remainder. The chain employs TRBV7-2 and TRBJ2-7, with 8 bases that match TRBD2. Trimming at V came to 6 bases and at J to 1 base, leaving 8 bases not matched to a gene. In germline, CDR1 is SGHTA, CDR2 FQGNSA. The CDR3 contains 15 residues. The CDR3 loop is CASRVLADPSYEQYF. The covered CDR3 bases are TGTGCCAGCAGGGTACTAGCGGATCCTTCCTACGAG. The complete variable domain, with remaining parts taken from reference TRBV7-2 and TRBJ2-7, reads GAGVSQSPSNKVTEKGKDVELRCDPISGHTALYWYRQSLGQGLEFLIYFQGNSAPDKSGLPSDRFSAERTGGSVSTLTIQRTQQEDSAVYLCASRVLADPSYEQYFGPGTRLTVT.

Comment on this clone: The CDR3 end lies 3 residues beyond the end of the read and is filled in from the germline J gene. The V and J genes are TRBV29-1 and TRBJ1-6; TRBD1 is a possible D gene (5 bases). The CDR3 has 14 amino acids. CDR1 SQVTM and CDR2 ANQGSEA come from the germline V gene. With 2 bases removed from V and 7 bases from J, the gap between germline ends came to 12 bases. CDR3 DNA (partial): TGCAGCGTTGAAAAGGAGGGGAGGAATTCACCC. This encodes CSVEKEGRNSP. The full-length CDR3 reads as CSVEKEGRNSPLHF.

Points on this clone: The DNA ends 3 residues before the CDR3 does, and the rest of the CDR3 is filled in from the germline J gene. The V gene is TRBV3-1 (or the pseudogene TRBV3-2), the J gene TRBJ2-1; 9 bases fit TRBD2. The germline V gene has CDR1 LGHDT and CDR2 YNNKEL (reference sequence). Germline trimming cut 0 bases from V and 1 base from J; bases unmatched to any gene: 4. This CDR3 comprises 17 residues. Here the CDR3 reads CASSQDLAGISYNEQFF. Partial CDR3 DNA: TGTGCCAGCAGCCAAGATCTAGCGGGGATATCCTACAATGAG.